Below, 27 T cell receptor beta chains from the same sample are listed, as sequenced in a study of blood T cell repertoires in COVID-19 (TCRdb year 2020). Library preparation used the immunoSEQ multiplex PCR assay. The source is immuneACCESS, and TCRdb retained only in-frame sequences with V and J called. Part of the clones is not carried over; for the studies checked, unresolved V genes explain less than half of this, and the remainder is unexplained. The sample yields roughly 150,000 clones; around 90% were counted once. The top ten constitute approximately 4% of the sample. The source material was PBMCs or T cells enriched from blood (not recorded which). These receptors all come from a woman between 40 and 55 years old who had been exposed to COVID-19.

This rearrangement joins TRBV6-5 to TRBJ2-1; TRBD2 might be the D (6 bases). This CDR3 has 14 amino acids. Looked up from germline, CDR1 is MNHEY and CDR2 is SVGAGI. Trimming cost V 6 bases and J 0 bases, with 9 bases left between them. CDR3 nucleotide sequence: TGTGCCAGCAGACCCGGGAGCTCCTACAATGAGCAGTTCTTC. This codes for CASRPGSSYNEQFF.

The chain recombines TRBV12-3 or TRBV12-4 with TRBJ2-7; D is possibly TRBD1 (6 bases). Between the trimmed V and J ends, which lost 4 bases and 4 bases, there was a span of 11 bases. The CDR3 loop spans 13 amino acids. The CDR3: CASSWVQGYEQYF. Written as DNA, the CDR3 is TGTGCCAGCAGTTGGGTACAGGGTTACGAGCAGTACTTC.

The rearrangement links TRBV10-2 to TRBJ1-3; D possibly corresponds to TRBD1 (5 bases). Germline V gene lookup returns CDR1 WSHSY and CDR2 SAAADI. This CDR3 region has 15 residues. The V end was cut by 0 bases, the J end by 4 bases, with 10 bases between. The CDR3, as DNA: TGCGCCAGCAGTGAGTCGAGGGGAGGAGGAAACACCATATATTTT. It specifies CASSESRGGGNTIYF.

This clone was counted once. The CDR3 nucleotides read TGTGCCAGCAGTCCTCCAGGACAGAACACTGAAGCTTTCTTT. It translates to CASSPPGQNTEAFF. The J gene is TRBJ1-1, the V gene TRBV28; D possibly corresponds to TRBD1 (5 bases). The CDR3 is made up of 14 amino acids. Trimming took 5 bases from V and 1 from J, leaving 11 bases between them. The germline V gene encodes CDR1 MDHEN and CDR2 SYDVKM.

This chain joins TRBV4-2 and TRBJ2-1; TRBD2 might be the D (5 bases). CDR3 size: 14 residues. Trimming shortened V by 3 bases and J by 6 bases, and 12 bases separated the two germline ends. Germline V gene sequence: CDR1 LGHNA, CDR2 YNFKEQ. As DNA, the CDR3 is TGTGCCAGCAGCCATAATCGTGGAGGCAATGAGCAGTTCTTC. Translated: CASSHNRGGNEQFF.

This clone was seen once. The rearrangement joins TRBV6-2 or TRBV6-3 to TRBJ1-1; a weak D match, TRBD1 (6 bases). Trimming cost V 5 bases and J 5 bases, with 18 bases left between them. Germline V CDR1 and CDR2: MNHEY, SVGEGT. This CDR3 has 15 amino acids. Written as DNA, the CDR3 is TGTGCCAGCAGTCCCCAACAGGGTTTTAGGACTGAAGCTTTCTTT. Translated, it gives CASSPQQGFRTEAFF.

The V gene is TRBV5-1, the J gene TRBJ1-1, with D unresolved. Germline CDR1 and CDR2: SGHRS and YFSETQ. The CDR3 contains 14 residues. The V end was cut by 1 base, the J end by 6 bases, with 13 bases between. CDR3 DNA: TGCGCCAGCAGCTTGCTCGGGAGTGCGGCTGAAGCTTTCTTT. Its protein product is CASSLLGSAAEAFF.

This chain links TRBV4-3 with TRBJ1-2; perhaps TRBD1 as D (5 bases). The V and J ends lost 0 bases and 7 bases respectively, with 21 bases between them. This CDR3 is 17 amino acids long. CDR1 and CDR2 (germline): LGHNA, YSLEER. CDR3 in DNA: TGCGCCAGCAGCCAAGAAATATCGAGCCGGGGGTTAGGTGGCTACACCTTC. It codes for CASSQEISSRGLGGYTF.

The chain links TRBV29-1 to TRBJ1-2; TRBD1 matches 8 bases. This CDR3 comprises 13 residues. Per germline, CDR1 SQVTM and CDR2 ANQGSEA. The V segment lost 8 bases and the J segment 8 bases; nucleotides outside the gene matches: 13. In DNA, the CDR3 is TGCAGCAGCCTACAGACAGGGGTAGGGGGCTACACCTTC. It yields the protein CSSLQTGVGGYTF.

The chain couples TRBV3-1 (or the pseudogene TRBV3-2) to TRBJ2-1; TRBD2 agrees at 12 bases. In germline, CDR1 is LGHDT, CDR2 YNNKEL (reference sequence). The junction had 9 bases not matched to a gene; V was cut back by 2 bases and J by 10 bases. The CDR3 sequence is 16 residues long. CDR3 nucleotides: TGTGCCAGCAGCCAATCCCTAGCGGGGGGGCTGAGGGAGCAGTTCTTC. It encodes CASSQSLAGGLREQFF.

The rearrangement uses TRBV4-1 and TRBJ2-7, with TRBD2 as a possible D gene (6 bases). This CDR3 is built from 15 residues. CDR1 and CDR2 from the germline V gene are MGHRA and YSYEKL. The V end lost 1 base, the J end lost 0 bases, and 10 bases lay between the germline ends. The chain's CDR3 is CASSQGMGGSYEQYF. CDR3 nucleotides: TGCGCCAGCAGCCAAGGCATGGGGGGCTCCTACGAGCAGTACTTC.

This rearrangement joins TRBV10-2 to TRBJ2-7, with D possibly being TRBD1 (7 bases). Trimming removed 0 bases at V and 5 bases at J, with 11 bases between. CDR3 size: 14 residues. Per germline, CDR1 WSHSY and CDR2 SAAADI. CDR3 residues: CASSESGRGDEQYF. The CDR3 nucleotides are TGCGCCAGCAGTGAGTCGGGCAGGGGGGACGAGCAGTACTTC.

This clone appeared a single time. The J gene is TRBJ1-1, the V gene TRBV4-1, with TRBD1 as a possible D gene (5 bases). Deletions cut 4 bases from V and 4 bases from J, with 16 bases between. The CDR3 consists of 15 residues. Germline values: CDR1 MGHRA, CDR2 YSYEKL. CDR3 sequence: CASSPRGTKGTEAFF. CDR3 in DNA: TGCGCCAGCAGCCCACGGGGGACGAAAGGCACTGAAGCTTTCTTT.

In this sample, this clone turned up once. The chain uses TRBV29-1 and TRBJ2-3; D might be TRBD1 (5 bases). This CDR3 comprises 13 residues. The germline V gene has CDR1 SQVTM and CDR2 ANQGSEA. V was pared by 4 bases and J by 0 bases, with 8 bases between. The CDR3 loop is CSVAAGSTDTQYF. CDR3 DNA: TGCAGCGTTGCAGCAGGGAGCACAGATACGCAGTATTTT.

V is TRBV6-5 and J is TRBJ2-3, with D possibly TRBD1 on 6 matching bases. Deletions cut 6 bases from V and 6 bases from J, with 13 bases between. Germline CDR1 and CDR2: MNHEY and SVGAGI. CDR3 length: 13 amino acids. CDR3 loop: CASRAGVVDTQYF. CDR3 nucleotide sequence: TGTGCCAGCAGGGCAGGGGTAGTTGATACGCAGTATTTT.

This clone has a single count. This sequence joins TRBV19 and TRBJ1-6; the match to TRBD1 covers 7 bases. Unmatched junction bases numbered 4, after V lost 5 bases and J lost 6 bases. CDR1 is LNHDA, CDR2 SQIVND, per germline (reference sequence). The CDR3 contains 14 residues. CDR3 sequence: CASSWGQPNSPLHF. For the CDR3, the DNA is TGTGCCAGTAGTTGGGGACAGCCTAATTCACCCCTCCACTTT. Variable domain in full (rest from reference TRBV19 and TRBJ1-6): DGGITQSPKYLFRKEGQNVTLSCEQNLNHDAMYWYRQDPGQGLRLIYYSQIVNDFQKGDIAEGYSVSREKKESFPLTVTSAQKNPTAFYLCASSWGQPNSPLHFGNGTRLTVT.

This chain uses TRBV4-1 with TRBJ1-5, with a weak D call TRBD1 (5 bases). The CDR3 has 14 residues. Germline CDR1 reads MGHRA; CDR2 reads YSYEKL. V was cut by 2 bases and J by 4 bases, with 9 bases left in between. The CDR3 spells CASSQPGGNQPQHF. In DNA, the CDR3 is TGCGCCAGCAGCCAACCGGGGGGTAATCAGCCCCAGCATTTT.

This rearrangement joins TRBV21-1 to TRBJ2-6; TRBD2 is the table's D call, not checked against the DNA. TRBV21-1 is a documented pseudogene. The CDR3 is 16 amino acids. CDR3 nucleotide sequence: TGTGCCAGCAGCGTATTCCTAGTTATTGGGGCCAACGTCCTGACTTTC. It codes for CASSVFLVIGANVLTF.

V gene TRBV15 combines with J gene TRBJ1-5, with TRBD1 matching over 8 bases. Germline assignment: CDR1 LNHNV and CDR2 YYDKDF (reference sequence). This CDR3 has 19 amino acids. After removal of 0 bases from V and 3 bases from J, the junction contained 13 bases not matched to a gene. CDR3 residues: CATSRDYDYRTGSNQPQHF. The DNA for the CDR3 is TGTGCCACCAGCAGAGATTACGATTATCGGACAGGGTCCAATCAGCCCCAGCATTTT.

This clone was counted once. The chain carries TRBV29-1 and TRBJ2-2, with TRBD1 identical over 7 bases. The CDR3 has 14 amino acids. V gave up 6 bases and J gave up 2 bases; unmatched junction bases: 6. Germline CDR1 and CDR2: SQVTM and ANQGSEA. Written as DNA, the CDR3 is TGCAGCGTCGCGACAGGGAGCAACACCGGGGAGCTGTTTTTT. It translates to CSVATGSNTGELFF.

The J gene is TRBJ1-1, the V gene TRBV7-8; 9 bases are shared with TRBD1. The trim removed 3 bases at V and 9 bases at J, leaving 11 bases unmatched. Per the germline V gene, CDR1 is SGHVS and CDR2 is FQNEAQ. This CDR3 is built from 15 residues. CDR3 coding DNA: TGTGCCAGCAGCTTCGCTTCGGAGACAGGGGGGAAAGCTTTCTTT. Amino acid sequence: CASSFASETGGKAFF.

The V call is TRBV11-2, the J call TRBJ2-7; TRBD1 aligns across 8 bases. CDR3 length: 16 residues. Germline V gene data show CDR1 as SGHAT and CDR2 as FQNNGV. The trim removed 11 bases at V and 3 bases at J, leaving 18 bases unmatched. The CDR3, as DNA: TGTGCCGGGGGGCTTTTCGGACAGGGTTTTTGCTACGAGCAGTACTTC. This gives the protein CAGGLFGQGFCYEQYF. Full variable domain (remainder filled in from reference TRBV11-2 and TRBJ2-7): EAGVAQSPRYKIIEKRQSVAFWCNPISGHATLYWYQQILGQGPKLLIQFQNNGVVDDSQLPKDRFSAERLKGVDSTLKIQPAKLEDSAVYLCAGGLFGQGFCYEQYFGPGTRLTVT.

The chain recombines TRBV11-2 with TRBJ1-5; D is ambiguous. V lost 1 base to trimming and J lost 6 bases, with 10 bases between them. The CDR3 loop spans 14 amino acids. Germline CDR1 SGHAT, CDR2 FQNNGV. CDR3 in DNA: TGTGCCAGCAGCTTAGGTGCGGGGAGTCAGCCCCAGCATTTT. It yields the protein CASSLGAGSQPQHF.

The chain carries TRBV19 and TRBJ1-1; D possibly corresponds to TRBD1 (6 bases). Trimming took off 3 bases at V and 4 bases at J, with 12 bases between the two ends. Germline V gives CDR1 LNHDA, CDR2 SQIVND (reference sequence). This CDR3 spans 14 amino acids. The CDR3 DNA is TGTGCCAGTAGTATCTGGGGGCAGGGCACTGAAGCTTTCTTT. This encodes CASSIWGQGTEAFF.

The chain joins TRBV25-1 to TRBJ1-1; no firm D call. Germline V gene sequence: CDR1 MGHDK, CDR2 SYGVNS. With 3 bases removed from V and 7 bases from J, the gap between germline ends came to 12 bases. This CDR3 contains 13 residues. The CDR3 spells CASSDAARREAFF. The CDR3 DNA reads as TGTGCCAGCAGTGACGCCGCCAGGCGTGAAGCTTTCTTT.

The CDR3 nucleotides read TGCGCCAGCAGACTGGGCGCGGGAATGAAAAACATTCAGTACTTC. As protein: CASRLGAGMKNIQYF. The V call is TRBV4-1, the J call TRBJ2-4, with D perhaps TRBD2 (6 bases). The CDR3 sequence is 15 residues long. The V end lost 6 bases, the J end lost 4 bases, and 16 bases lay between the germline ends. CDR1 and CDR2 (germline): MGHRA, YSYEKL.

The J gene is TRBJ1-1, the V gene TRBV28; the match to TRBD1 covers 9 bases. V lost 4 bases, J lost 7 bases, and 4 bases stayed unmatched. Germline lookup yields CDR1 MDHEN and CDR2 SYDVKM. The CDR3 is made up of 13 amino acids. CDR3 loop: CASSSGQGDEAFF. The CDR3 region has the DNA TGTGCCAGCAGTTCGGGACAGGGCGATGAAGCTTTCTTT.